Below, 9 T cell receptor beta chains from the same sample are listed, as sequenced in a study of cytomegalovirus exposure and HLA in healthy donors. PCR amplification relied on 60 Vbeta primers (plus 13 Jbeta primers). Libraries were prepared by immunoSEQ multiplex PCR; TCRdb keeps only in-frame clonotypes and omits some of them. The table includes 75,000 to 100,000 clones, 64% detected once. Sequences were obtained from PBMCs. The receptor source for this set is a man between 60 and 75 years old in good health and CMV-seronegative.

This clone appeared once. The gene calls are TRBV6-5 and TRBJ2-7, with 7 bases matching TRBD1. Trimming took 5 bases from V and 4 from J; bases not matched to a gene: 8. Germline lookup yields CDR1 MNHEY and CDR2 SVGAGI. This CDR3 contains 14 residues. The CDR3 region has the DNA TGTGCCAGCAGTAAAACAGGGGACCGGTACGAGCAGTACTTC. Protein product: CASSKTGDRYEQYF.

CDR3 nucleotides: TGTGCCAGCAGTGAACGACAGGGATTTGGCAATCAGCCCCAGCATTTT. Translated, it gives CASSERQGFGNQPQHF. The chain couples TRBV6-1 to TRBJ1-5; 7 positions match TRBD1. The CDR3 runs to 16 residues. V trimming: 2 bases; J trimming: 2 bases; junction bases outside the gene matches: 6. Germline CDR1 and CDR2: MNHNS and SASEGT.

The rearrangement joins TRBV28 to TRBJ1-2; 7 bases agree with TRBD1. Trimming cost V 8 bases and J 1 base; bases outside gene matches: 10. Germline V gene lookup returns CDR1 MDHEN and CDR2 SYDVKM. This CDR3 contains 15 residues. CDR3 coding DNA: TGTGCCAGCGTCTCACACAGGGGTGGTAACTATGGCTACACCTTC. It yields the protein CASVSHRGGNYGYTF.

The rearrangement links TRBV10-1 to TRBJ1-2, with 7 bases lining up with TRBD1. Germline CDR1 WNHNN, CDR2 SYGVQD (reference sequence). This CDR3 has 13 amino acids. J was trimmed by 7 bases and V by 6 bases; bases with no gene match: 8. CDR3 residues: CASSKTGSFGYTF. CDR3 in DNA: TGCGCCAGCAGCAAGACAGGGAGCTTTGGCTACACCTTC.

There are a few counts of this clone. This sequence joins TRBV30 and TRBJ1-5; TRBD1 agrees at 11 bases. Looked up from germline, CDR1 is GTSNPN and CDR2 is SVGIG (reference sequence). V was clipped by 2 bases and J by 10 bases; unmatched bases: 7. The CDR3 extends over 14 amino acids. The chain's CDR3 is CAWSRGQGAGPQHF. Written as DNA, the CDR3 is TGTGCCTGGAGTCGAGGACAGGGGGCAGGCCCCCAGCATTTT.

CDR3 coding DNA: TGTGCCAGCACCGAAGGAGATGTGCGGGCTTTCTTT. It codes for CASTEGDVRAFF. The chain uses TRBV25-1 and TRBJ1-1; no firm D call. V lost 7 bases and J 11 bases, leaving 17 bases between the germline ends. This CDR3 is 12 amino acids long. Germline V lookup: CDR1 MGHDK, CDR2 SYGVNS.

This chain uses TRBV19 with TRBJ2-7; TRBD2 agrees at 15 bases. The CDR3 totals 16 residues. V gave up 5 bases and J gave up 6 bases; unmatched junction bases: 8. Germline V gives CDR1 LNHDA, CDR2 SQIVND (reference sequence). Here the CDR3 DNA reads TGTGCCAGTAGTCGGACCGGGACTAGCGGGGGGTTCGAGCAGTACTTC. It encodes CASSRTGTSGGFEQYF. The complete variable domain, with remaining parts taken from reference TRBV19 and TRBJ2-7, reads DGGITQSPKYLFRKEGQNVTLSCEQNLNHDAMYWYRQDPGQGLRLIYYSQIVNDFQKGDIAEGYSVSREKKESFPLTVTSAQKNPTAFYLCASSRTGTSGGFEQYFGPGTRLTVT.

The chain joins TRBV27 to TRBJ2-2, with 8 bases lining up with TRBD1. The germline V gene has CDR1 MNHEY and CDR2 SMNVEV (reference sequence). This CDR3 region has 14 residues. The trim removed 8 bases at V and 6 bases at J, leaving 8 bases unmatched. The CDR3 spells CASSEQGVPGELFF. CDR3 in DNA: TGTGCCAGCTCTGAACAGGGGGTTCCCGGGGAGCTGTTTTTT.

This clone was observed a handful of times. V and J are TRBV19 and TRBJ1-4, with 10 bases that match TRBD1. The length of the CDR3 is 15 residues. Germline V gene data show CDR1 as LNHDA and CDR2 as SQIVND (reference sequence). The V and J ends lost 6 bases and 8 bases, in that order; junction bases with no gene match: 9. CDR3: CASSDRGPGVEKLFF. CDR3 DNA: TGTGCCAGTAGCGACAGGGGGCCTGGCGTCGAAAAACTGTTTTTT.